These 30 T cell receptor beta chains were all obtained from the same sample, sequenced in a study of shared clonotypes between healthy human individuals. Positive CCR7 selection of CD45RO-negative cells yielded the naive CD8 cells, and terminally differentiated effector memory CD45RA+ cells were excluded. Assay used: immunoSEQ multiplex PCR; TCRdb lists only in-frame clones, some missing. The profile shows 2 million or so clones, over 85% of them singletons. The sequenced sample consisted of naive CD8+ T cells sorted from blood. The source is a man younger than 35 in good health.

The genes are TRBV5-5 and TRBJ2-5; TRBD2 agrees at 11 bases. CDR1 is SGHKS and CDR2 is YYEKEE in the germline V gene (reference sequence). Trimming removed 0 bases from V and 4 bases from J; junction bases left unmatched: 8. The CDR3 is made up of 17 amino acids. The CDR3 loop is CASSLDALAGGRETQYF. Here the CDR3 DNA reads TGTGCCAGCAGCTTGGATGCTCTAGCGGGAGGTCGAGAGACCCAGTACTTC.

Only one count was recorded for this clone. This chain connects TRBV10-2 to TRBJ2-7, with TRBD2 matching 9 bases. Trimming removed 7 bases from V and 4 bases from J; junction bases left unmatched: 2. This CDR3 region has 12 residues. Germline V gene lookup returns CDR1 WSHSY and CDR2 SAAADI. In DNA, the CDR3 is TGCGCCAGCACAGCGGGAGGATACGAGCAGTACTTC. Its protein is CASTAGGYEQYF.

With respect to this clone: Other DNA sequences in the sample encode the same CDR3. This chain uses TRBV16 with TRBJ2-7; D gene unclear. The V end lost 0 bases, the J end lost 0 bases, and 9 bases lay between the germline ends. This CDR3 contains 15 residues. From germline, CDR1 is KGHSY and CDR2 FQNENV. The CDR3 protein is CASSQSAASSYEQYF. The CDR3 DNA is TGTGCCAGCAGCCAATCGGCAGCGAGCTCCTACGAGCAGTACTTC.

The rearrangement links TRBV6-1 to TRBJ1-6; 7 nucleotides line up with TRBD1. CDR1 and CDR2 from the germline V gene are MNHNS and SASEGT. The CDR3 has 16 amino acids. The V segment lost 4 bases and the J segment 3 bases; nucleotides outside the gene matches: 6. Here the CDR3 DNA reads TGTGCCAGCAGTGGGAGGGACAGTGTCTATAATTCACCCCTCCACTTT. Translation gives CASSGRDSVYNSPLHF.

There are a few counts of this clone. The chain uses TRBV18 and TRBJ1-2; no clear D. Germline V lookup: CDR1 KGHSH, CDR2 LQKENI. This CDR3 contains 13 residues. V was clipped by 5 bases and J by 4 bases, with 11 bases between them. The CDR3, as DNA: TGTGCCAGCTCAATTTCTGAGACCTATGGCTACACCTTC. Encoded protein: CASSISETYGYTF.

The V call is TRBV9, the J call TRBJ2-7; tentatively, D is TRBD2 (5 bases). The CDR3 totals 14 residues. Germline V gene data show CDR1 as SGDLS and CDR2 as YYNGEE. The V gene lost 4 bases and the J gene lost 2 bases, with 13 bases spanning the gap. For the CDR3, the DNA is TGTGCCAGCAGCTCGGACTGGGAACCCTACGAGCAGTACTTC. It encodes CASSSDWEPYEQYF.

This sequence joins TRBV27 and TRBJ1-6; the match to TRBD1 covers 7 bases. V trimming: 3 bases; J trimming: 9 bases; junction bases outside the gene matches: 8. The V gene's germline CDR1 is MNHEY and CDR2 SMNVEV (reference sequence). The CDR3 contains 15 residues. The DNA for the CDR3 is TGTGCCAGCAGTTTCCGGGGGGCAGGGGGTTCACCCCTCCACTTT. It yields the protein CASSFRGAGGSPLHF.

Only one count was recorded for this clone. This chain joins TRBV2 and TRBJ2-7; TRBD2 might be the D (6 bases). The CDR3 spans 12 residues. V was clipped by 11 bases and J by 0 bases, with 11 bases between them. Germline CDR1 and CDR2: SNHLY and FYNNEI. The CDR3 here is CAGRPSSYEQYF. CDR3 in DNA: TGTGCCGGGAGGCCCAGCTCCTACGAGCAGTACTTC.

The chain joins TRBV5-4 to TRBJ2-7; D is ambiguous. The V end was cut by 0 bases, the J end by 0 bases, with 7 bases between. CDR1 is SGHNT, CDR2 YYREEE, per germline (reference sequence). The CDR3 is 14 amino acids. The DNA of the CDR3 is TGTGCCAGCAGCTTGGAGGCCAGCTCCTACGAGCAGTACTTC. Translated: CASSLEASSYEQYF. The whole variable domain, remainder taken from reference TRBV5-4 and TRBJ2-7, is ETGVTQSPTHLIKTRGQQVTLRCSSQSGHNTVSWYQQALGQGPQFIFQYYREEENGRGNFPPRFSGLQFPNYSSELNVNALELDDSALYLCASSLEASSYEQYFGPGTRLTVT.

In this sample, this clone turned up once. The V and J genes are TRBV15 and TRBJ1-5; a possible D gene is TRBD1 (6 bases). CDR1 and CDR2 from the germline V gene are LNHNV and YYDKDF (reference sequence). Trimming cost V 0 bases and J 6 bases, with 12 bases left between them. This CDR3 has 15 amino acids. The CDR3 reads CATSRDWGGIQPQHF. The CDR3 coding sequence is TGTGCCACCAGCAGAGATTGGGGGGGCATTCAGCCCCAGCATTTT.

The chain uses TRBV27 and TRBJ2-7; TRBD2 matches at 7 bases. The CDR3 has 15 residues. Germline V gives CDR1 MNHEY, CDR2 SMNVEV (reference sequence). Losses at the gene ends were 2 bases for V and 6 bases for J; bases not matched to a gene: 10. The CDR3 nucleotides read TGTGCCAGCAGTTTAGCGGGAGAGGTTCTCGGCGAGCAGTACTTC. Translated: CASSLAGEVLGEQYF.

The chain uses TRBV6-6 and TRBJ2-4; 10 positions agree with TRBD2. This CDR3 contains 16 residues. The germline V gene encodes CDR1 MNHNY and CDR2 SVGAGI (reference sequence). The J segment lost 0 bases and the V segment lost 5 bases, leaving 4 bases of the junction unmatched. The CDR3 DNA sequence: TGTGCCAGCAGTATTAGCGGGGGGAGAGCCAAAAACATTCAGTACTTC. Translated: CASSISGGRAKNIQYF.

The chain uses TRBV6-6 and TRBJ2-7; D remains unclear. From germline, CDR1 is MNHNY and CDR2 SVGAGI (reference sequence). The CDR3 has 15 residues. V dropped 0 bases and J dropped 1 base, with 10 bases sitting between them. This chain's CDR3 is CASSYSSGISYEQYF. CDR3 bases: TGTGCCAGCAGTTACTCGTCTGGGATTTCCTACGAGCAGTACTTC.

This clone appeared once. The CDR3 nucleotides read TGTGCCGGTGGGGACAGCCCCCCCACTGAAGCTTTCTTT. It encodes CAGGDSPPTEAFF. V and J are TRBV13 and TRBJ1-1, with 7 bases fitting TRBD1. The CDR3 sequence is 13 residues long. Germline CDR1 is PRHDT and CDR2 is FYEKMQ (reference sequence). Losses at the gene ends were 11 bases for V and 4 bases for J; bases not matched to a gene: 10.

This rearrangement joins TRBV2 to TRBJ1-5; perhaps TRBD1 as D (6 bases). V was clipped by 8 bases and J by 3 bases, with 8 bases between them. This CDR3 spans 12 amino acids. Germline CDR1 and CDR2: SNHLY and FYNNEI. CDR3 DNA sequence: TGTGCCAGCGGGGGCCTCAATCAGCCCCAGCATTTT. Translating it yields CASGGLNQPQHF.

This clone was recorded only once. The V call is TRBV6-5, the J call TRBJ2-7; possibly TRBD1 or TRBD2 for D (5 bases each). V was cut by 4 bases and J by 2 bases, with 12 bases left in between. Germline CDR1 MNHEY, CDR2 SVGAGI. This CDR3 spans 14 amino acids. The CDR3 DNA is TGTGCCAGCAGTTCGGACCCGGGGCCCTACGAGCAGTACTTC. Residues: CASSSDPGPYEQYF.

The V gene is TRBV29-1, the J gene TRBJ2-7; D perhaps matches TRBD2 (5 bases). Trimming took off 0 bases at V and 2 bases at J, with 14 bases between the two ends. Looked up from germline, CDR1 is SQVTM and CDR2 is ANQGSEA. There are 15 residues in the CDR3. The CDR3 region has the DNA TGCAGCGTTGAAGACGGGAACTCCCTACCCTACGAGCAGTACTTC. This translates into CSVEDGNSLPYEQYF.

The chain carries TRBV9 and TRBJ2-3, with 8 bases fitting TRBD2. Unmatched junction bases numbered 7, after V lost 7 bases and J lost 0 bases. Germline loops: CDR1 SGDLS, CDR2 YYNGEE. This CDR3 contains 15 residues. Here the CDR3 reads CASPNGGASTDTQYF. The CDR3 coding sequence is TGTGCCAGCCCGAACGGGGGGGCTAGCACAGATACGCAGTATTTT.

With regard to this clone: The sample holds other DNA sequences that translate to the same CDR3. The rearrangement links TRBV6-6 to TRBJ2-7, with D unclear. The CDR3 is 13 residues long. Looked up from germline, CDR1 is MNHNY and CDR2 is SVGAGI (reference sequence). Between the trimmed V and J ends, which lost 0 bases and 4 bases, there was a span of 7 bases. CDR3 DNA: TGTGCCAGCAGTTACTCGTCGTCATACGAGCAGTACTTC. Protein: CASSYSSSYEQYF.

The chain joins TRBV7-9 to TRBJ2-5; TRBD1 matches at 9 bases. J lost 4 bases, V lost 5 bases, and 5 bases had no gene match. CDR1 SEHNR and CDR2 FQNEAQ come from the germline V gene (reference sequence). The CDR3 is 14 amino acids. Here the CDR3 reads CASSGRTGVETQYF. For the CDR3, the DNA is TGTGCCAGCAGCGGAAGGACAGGGGTAGAGACCCAGTACTTC.

The chain is built from TRBV28 and TRBJ1-4, with 8 bases fitting TRBD1. There are 14 residues in the CDR3. Trimming removed 5 bases from V and 4 bases from J; junction bases left unmatched: 3. Germline CDR1 and CDR2: MDHEN and SYDVKM. CDR3 sequence: CASSPQGDNEKLFF. CDR3 DNA sequence: TGTGCCAGCAGTCCACAGGGGGATAATGAAAAACTGTTTTTT.

Here the CDR3 reads CASSGLGHNSPLHF. The CDR3 nucleotides are TGTGCCAGCAGCGGTTTAGGCCATAATTCACCCCTCCACTTT. The chain combines TRBV27 with TRBJ1-6; D gene unclear. CDR1 MNHEY and CDR2 SMNVEV come from the germline V gene (reference sequence). V gave up 6 bases and J gave up 5 bases, with 11 bases separating them. The CDR3 runs 14 residues.

On this clone itself: The sample has other DNA sequences that encode this CDR3 too. V gene TRBV9 combines with J gene TRBJ2-7; 7 nucleotides match TRBD2. Germline V gene data show CDR1 as SGDLS and CDR2 as YYNGEE. Losses at the gene ends were 0 bases for V and 5 bases for J; bases not matched to a gene: 5. The CDR3 contains 14 residues. The DNA for the CDR3 is TGTGCCAGCAGCGTAGGGGGGGGAACCCACGAGCAGTACTTC. Translated: CASSVGGGTHEQYF. The full variable domain, in which reference TRBV9 and TRBJ2-7 provide the parts outside the CDR3, is DSGVTQTPKHLITATGQRVTLRCSPRSGDLSVYWYQQSLDQGLQFLIQYYNGEERAKGNILERFSAQQFPDLHSELNLSSLELGDSALYFCASSVGGGTHEQYFGPGTRLTVT.

The chain links TRBV7-6 to TRBJ2-1, with 7 bases identical to TRBD2. The germline gives CDR1 SGHVS, CDR2 FNYEAQ. Losses at the gene ends were 0 bases for V and 5 bases for J; bases not matched to a gene: 4. This CDR3 has 15 amino acids. The chain's CDR3 is CASSLAREFDNEQFF. The CDR3, as DNA: TGTGCCAGCAGCTTAGCGCGGGAGTTCGACAATGAGCAGTTCTTC.

The rearrangement joins TRBV7-9 to TRBJ2-5; TRBD2 matches 10 bases. V trimming: 1 base; J trimming: 2 bases; junction bases outside the gene matches: 4. This CDR3 comprises 16 residues. The germline V gene encodes CDR1 SEHNR and CDR2 FQNEAQ (reference sequence). The CDR3 coding sequence is TGTGCCAGCAGCTTAGTGGGACTAGCGCTTCAAGAGACCCAGTACTTC. This encodes CASSLVGLALQETQYF.

The V call is TRBV15, the J call TRBJ2-5; D not certain. V lost 0 bases to trimming and J lost 5 bases, with 7 bases between them. The CDR3 is 13 amino acids. Looked up from germline, CDR1 is LNHNV and CDR2 is YYDKDF (reference sequence). CDR3 sequence reads: CATSRDGLETQYF. In nucleotides, the CDR3 is TGTGCCACCAGCAGAGATGGGTTGGAGACCCAGTACTTC.

This chain joins TRBV27 and TRBJ2-7; D not certain. The germline V and J ends were trimmed by 4 bases and 5 bases, with 6 bases remaining between them. This CDR3 contains 11 residues. Per germline, CDR1 MNHEY and CDR2 SMNVEV (reference sequence). The CDR3 DNA sequence: TGTGCCAGCAGTTCCGTCCACGAGCAGTACTTC. Encoded protein: CASSSVHEQYF.

The CDR3 is CASTLGWGTVYEQYF. DNA for the CDR3: TGCGCCAGCACCCTCGGGTGGGGAACGGTCTACGAGCAGTACTTC. The chain has TRBV5-1 and TRBJ2-7; D is unclear. Trimming removed 6 bases at V and 3 bases at J, with 19 bases between. This CDR3 has 15 amino acids. Germline V gene data show CDR1 as SGHRS and CDR2 as YFSETQ.

This clone was seen once. The gene calls are TRBV5-5 and TRBJ2-7; no clear D. The CDR3 covers 15 residues. Germline V gives CDR1 SGHKS, CDR2 YYEKEE (reference sequence). V was shortened by 4 bases and J by 6 bases, with 20 bases between the two germline ends. The CDR3 DNA sequence: TGTGCCAGCAGCCCCGTGGGTTTTGGGCCCTCCGAGCAGTACTTC. This translates into CASSPVGFGPSEQYF.

J is TRBJ2-7 and V is TRBV5-1, with D tentatively TRBD2 (6 bases). In germline, CDR1 is SGHRS, CDR2 YFSETQ. V was trimmed by 0 bases and J by 4 bases, leaving 17 bases between them. This CDR3 has 16 amino acids. DNA of the CDR3: TGCGCCAGCAGCTTGGTAGGAGGGGATAAAGTGTACGAGCAGTACTTC. Translation: CASSLVGGDKVYEQYF. The full variable domain, its missing parts supplied by reference TRBV5-1 and TRBJ2-7, is KAGVTQTPRYLIKTRGQQVTLSCSPISGHRSVSWYQQTPGQGLQFLFEYFSETQRNKGNFPGRFSGRQFSNSRSEMNVSTLELGDSALYLCASSLVGGDKVYEQYFGPGTRLTVT.